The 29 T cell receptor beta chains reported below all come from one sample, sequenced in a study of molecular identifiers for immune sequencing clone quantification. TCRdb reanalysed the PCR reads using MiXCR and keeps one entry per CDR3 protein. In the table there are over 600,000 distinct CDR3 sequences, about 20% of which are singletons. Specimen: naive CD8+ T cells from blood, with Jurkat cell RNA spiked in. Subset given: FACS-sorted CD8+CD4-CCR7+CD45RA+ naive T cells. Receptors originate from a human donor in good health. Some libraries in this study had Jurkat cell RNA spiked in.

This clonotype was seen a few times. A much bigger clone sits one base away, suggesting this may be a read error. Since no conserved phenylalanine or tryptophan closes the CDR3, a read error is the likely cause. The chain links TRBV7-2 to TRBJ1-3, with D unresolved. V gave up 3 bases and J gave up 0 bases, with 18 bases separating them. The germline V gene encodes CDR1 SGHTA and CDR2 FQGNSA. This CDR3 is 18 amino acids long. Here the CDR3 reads CASSFGPRGPYSGNTIYS. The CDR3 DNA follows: TGTGCCAGCAGCTTTGGCCCCCGTGGGCCATACTCTGGAAACACCATATATTCT.

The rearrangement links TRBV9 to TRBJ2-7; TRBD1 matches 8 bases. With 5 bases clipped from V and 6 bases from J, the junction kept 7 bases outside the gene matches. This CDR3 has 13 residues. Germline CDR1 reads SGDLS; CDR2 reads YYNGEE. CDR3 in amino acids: CASSNGQGTEQYF. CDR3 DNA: TGTGCCAGCAGTAACGGACAGGGAACCGAGCAGTACTTC. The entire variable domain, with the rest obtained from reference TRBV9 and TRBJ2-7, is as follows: DSGVTQTPKHLITATGQRVTLRCSPRSGDLSVYWYQQSLDQGLQFLIQYYNGEERAKGNILERFSAQQFPDLHSELNLSSLELGDSALYFCASSNGQGTEQYFGPGTRLTVT.

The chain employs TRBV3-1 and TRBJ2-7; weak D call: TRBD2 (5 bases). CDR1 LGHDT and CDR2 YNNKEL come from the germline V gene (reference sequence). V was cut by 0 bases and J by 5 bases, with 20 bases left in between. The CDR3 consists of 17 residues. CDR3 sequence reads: CASSQDQEQTLAHEQYF. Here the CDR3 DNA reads TGTGCCAGCAGCCAAGACCAGGAACAGACCCTAGCCCACGAGCAGTACTTC.

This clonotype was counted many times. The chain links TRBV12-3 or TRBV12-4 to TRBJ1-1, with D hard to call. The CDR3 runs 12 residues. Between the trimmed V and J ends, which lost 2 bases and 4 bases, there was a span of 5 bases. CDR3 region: CASSLPPTEAFF. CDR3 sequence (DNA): TGTGCCAGCAGTTTACCCCCCACTGAAGCTTTCTTT.

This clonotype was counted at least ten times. In DNA form, the CDR3 reads TGTGCCAGCAGCCAAGAGTGGAGGGAGAGCTACGAGCAGTACTTC. This codes for CASSQEWRESYEQYF. J is TRBJ2-7 and V is TRBV4-2; possibly TRBD2 for D (6 bases). The CDR3 spans 15 residues. Trimming pared 0 bases from V and 3 bases from J, leaving 12 bases between. CDR1 LGHNA and CDR2 YNFKEQ come from the germline V gene.

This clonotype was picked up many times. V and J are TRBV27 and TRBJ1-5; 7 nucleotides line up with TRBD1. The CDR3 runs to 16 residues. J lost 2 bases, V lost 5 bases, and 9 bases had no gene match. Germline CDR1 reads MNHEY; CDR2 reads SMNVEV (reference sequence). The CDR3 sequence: CASSKLDRVGNQPQHF. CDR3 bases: TGTGCCAGCAGTAAACTAGACAGGGTCGGCAATCAGCCCCAGCATTTT.

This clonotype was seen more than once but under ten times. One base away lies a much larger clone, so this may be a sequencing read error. The CDR3 region is CASSYCSSEAFF. The CDR3, as DNA: TGTGCCAGCAGTTACTGCAGCTCGGAAGCTTTCTTT. J is TRBJ1-1 and V is TRBV6-2 or TRBV6-3, with D uncertain. The CDR3 consists of 12 residues. The V gene's germline CDR1 is MNHEY and CDR2 SVGEGT. V shed 1 base and J shed 8 bases, with 8 bases lying between them.

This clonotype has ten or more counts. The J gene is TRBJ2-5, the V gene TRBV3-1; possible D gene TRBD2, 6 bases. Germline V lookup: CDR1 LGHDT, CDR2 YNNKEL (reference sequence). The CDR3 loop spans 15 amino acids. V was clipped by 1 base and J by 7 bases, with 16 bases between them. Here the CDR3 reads CASSQVLPSVGTQYF. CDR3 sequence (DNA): TGTGCCAGCAGCCAAGTATTGCCTAGCGTCGGGACCCAGTACTTC.

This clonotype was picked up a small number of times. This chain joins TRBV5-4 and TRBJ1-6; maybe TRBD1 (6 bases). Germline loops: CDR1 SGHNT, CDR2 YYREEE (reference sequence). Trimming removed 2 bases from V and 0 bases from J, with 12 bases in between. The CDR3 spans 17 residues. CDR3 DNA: TGTGCCAGCAGCTTTTATTCAGGGGCCTCCTATAATTCACCCCTCCACTTT. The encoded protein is CASSFYSGASYNSPLHF.

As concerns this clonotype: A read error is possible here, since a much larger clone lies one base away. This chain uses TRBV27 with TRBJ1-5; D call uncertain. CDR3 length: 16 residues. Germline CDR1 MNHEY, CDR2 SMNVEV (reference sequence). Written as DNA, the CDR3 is TGTGCCAGCAGTTTAGCGGATGGAGGGAGCAGTCAGCCCCAGCATTTT. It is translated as CASSLADGGSSQPQHF.

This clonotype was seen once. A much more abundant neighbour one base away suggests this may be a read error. CDR3 DNA sequence: TGTGCCAGCAGCTTGGTGCCCTTCCGGCCTGGAGATACGCAGTATTTT. Its protein product is CASSLVPFRPGDTQYF. The rearrangement links TRBV5-6 to TRBJ2-3; no clear D. V lost 0 bases and J 5 bases, leaving 16 bases between the germline ends. The CDR3 sequence is 16 residues long. Per germline, CDR1 SGHDT and CDR2 YYEEEE.

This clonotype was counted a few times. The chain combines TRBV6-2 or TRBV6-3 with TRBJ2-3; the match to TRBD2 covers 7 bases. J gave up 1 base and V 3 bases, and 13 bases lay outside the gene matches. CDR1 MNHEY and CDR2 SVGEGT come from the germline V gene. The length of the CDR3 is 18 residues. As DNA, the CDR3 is TGTGCCAGCAGTTATCAACCCGGTGAGCGGGGACGCACAGATACGCAGTATTTT. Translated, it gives CASSYQPGERGRTDTQYF.

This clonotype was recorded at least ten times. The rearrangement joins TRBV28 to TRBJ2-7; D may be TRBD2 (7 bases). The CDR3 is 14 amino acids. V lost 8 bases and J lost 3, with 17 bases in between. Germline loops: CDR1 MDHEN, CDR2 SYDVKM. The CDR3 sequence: CASEEVGGGYEQYF. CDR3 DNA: TGTGCCAGCGAGGAGGTAGGGGGGGGCTACGAGCAGTACTTC. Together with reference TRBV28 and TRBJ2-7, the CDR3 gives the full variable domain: DVKVTQSSRYLVKRTGEKVFLECVQDMDHENMFWYRQDPGLGLRLIYFSYDVKMKEKGDIPEGYSVSREKKERFSLILESASTNQTSMYLCASEEVGGGYEQYFGPGTRLTVT.

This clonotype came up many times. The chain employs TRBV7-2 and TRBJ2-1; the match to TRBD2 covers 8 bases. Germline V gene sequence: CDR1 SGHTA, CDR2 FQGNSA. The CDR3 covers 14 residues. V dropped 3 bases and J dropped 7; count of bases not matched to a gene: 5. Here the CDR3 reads CASSFSGRVNEQFF. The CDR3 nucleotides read TGTGCCAGCAGCTTCAGCGGGAGAGTAAATGAGCAGTTCTTC.

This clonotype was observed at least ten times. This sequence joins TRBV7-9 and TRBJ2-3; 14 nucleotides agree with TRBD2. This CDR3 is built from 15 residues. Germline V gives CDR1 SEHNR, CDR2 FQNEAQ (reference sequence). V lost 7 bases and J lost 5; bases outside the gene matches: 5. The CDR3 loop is CASTGLAGGGDTQYF. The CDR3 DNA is TGTGCCAGCACCGGACTAGCGGGGGGTGGAGATACGCAGTATTTT.

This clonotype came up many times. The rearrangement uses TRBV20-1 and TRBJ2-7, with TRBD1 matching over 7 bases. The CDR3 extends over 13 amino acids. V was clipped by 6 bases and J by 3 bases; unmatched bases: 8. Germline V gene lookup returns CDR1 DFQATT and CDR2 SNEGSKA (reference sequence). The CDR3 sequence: CSARGLEDYEQYF. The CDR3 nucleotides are TGCAGTGCCAGGGGGTTAGAGGACTACGAGCAGTACTTC.

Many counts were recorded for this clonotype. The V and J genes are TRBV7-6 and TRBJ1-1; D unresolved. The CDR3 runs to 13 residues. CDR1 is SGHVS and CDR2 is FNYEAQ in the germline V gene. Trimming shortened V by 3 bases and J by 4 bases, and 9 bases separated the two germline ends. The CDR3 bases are TGTGCCAGCAGCTTCGAGGGAGGCACTGAAGCTTTCTTT. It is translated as CASSFEGGTEAFF.

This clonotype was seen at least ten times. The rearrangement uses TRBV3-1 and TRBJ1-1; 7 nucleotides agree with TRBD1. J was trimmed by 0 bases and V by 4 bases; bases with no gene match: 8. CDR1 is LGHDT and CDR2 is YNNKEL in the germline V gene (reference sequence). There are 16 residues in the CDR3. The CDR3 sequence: CASSPATGYMNTEAFF. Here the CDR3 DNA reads TGTGCCAGCAGCCCCGCGACAGGGTACATGAACACTGAAGCTTTCTTT.

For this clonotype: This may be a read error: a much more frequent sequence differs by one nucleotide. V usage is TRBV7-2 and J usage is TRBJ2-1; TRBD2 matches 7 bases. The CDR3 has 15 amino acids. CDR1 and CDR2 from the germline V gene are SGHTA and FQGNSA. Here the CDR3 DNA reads TGTGCCAGCAGCTTGGGGGTAGCGGGTATCTATGAGCGGTTCTTC. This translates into CASSLGVAGIYERFF. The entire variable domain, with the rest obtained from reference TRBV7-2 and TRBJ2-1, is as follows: GAGVSQSPSNKVTEKGKDVELRCDPISGHTALYWYRQSLGQGLEFLIYFQGNSAPDKSGLPSDRFSAERTGGSVSTLTIQRTQQEDSAVYLCASSLGVAGIYERFFGPGTRLTVL.

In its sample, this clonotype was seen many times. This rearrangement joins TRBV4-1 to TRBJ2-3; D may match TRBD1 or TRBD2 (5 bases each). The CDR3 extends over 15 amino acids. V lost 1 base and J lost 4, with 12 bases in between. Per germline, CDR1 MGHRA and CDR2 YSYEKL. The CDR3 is CASSQASQGADTQYF. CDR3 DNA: TGCGCCAGCAGCCAAGCTAGCCAGGGCGCAGATACGCAGTATTTT.

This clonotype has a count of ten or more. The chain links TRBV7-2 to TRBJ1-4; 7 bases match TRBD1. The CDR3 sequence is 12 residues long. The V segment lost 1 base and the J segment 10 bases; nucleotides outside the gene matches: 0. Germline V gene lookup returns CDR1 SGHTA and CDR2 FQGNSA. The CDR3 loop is CASSLDRGKLFF. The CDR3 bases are TGTGCCAGCAGCTTAGACAGGGGAAAACTGTTTTTT.

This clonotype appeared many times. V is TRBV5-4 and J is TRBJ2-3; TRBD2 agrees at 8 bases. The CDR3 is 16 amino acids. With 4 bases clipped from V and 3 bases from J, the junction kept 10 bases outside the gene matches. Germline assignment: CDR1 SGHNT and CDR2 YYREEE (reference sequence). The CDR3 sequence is CASSPLSGIGTDTQYF. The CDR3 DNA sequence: TGTGCCAGCAGCCCGCTTAGCGGGATCGGTACAGATACGCAGTATTTT.

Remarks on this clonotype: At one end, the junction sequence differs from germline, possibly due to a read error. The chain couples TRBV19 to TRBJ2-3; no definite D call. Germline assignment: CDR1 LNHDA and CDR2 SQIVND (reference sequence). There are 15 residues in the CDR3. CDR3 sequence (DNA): TGTACCAGTACCGAGTGGGCCCTGAAAACAGATACGCAGTATTTT. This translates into CTSTEWALKTDTQYF.

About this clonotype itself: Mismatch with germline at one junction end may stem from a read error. CDR3 sequence reads: CASSSGTGGGIEQLF. The CDR3 DNA follows: TGCGCCAGCAGCTCCGGGACAGGGGGCGGGATTGAGCAGCTCTTC. The rearrangement uses TRBV5-1 and TRBJ2-1; 12 bases line up with TRBD1. This CDR3 has 15 amino acids. Germline V gene sequence: CDR1 SGHRS, CDR2 YFSETQ.

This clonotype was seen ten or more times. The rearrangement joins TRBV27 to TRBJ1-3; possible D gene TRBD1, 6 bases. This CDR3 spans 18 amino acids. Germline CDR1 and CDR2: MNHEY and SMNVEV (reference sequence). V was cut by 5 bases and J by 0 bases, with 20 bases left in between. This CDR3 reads CASSPAWDIRLSGNTIYF. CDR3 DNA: TGTGCCAGCAGTCCAGCCTGGGACATCCGCCTCTCTGGAAACACCATATATTTT.

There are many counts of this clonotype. The CDR3 region is CASSWRSRSYEQYF. CDR3 DNA: TGTGCCAGCAGTTGGCGGTCCCGCTCCTACGAGCAGTACTTC. The rearrangement links TRBV27 to TRBJ2-7; D is unresolved. The V end lost 4 bases, the J end lost 0 bases, and 10 bases lay between the germline ends. CDR1 is MNHEY and CDR2 is SMNVEV in the germline V gene (reference sequence). The CDR3 totals 14 residues.

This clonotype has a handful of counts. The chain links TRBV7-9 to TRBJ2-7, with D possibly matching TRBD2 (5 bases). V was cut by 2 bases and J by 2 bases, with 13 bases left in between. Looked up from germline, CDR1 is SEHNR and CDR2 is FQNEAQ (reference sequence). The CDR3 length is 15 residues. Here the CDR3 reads CASSLSPPGAYEQYF. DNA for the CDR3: TGTGCCAGCAGCTTAAGTCCCCCCGGGGCCTACGAGCAGTACTTC.

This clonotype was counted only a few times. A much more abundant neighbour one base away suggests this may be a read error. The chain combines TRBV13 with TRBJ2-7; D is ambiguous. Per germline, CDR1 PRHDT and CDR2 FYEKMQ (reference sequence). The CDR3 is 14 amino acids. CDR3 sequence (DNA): TGTGCCGGCAGCTTAGGGTCCGGAGATTACGAGCAGTACTTC. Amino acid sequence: CAGSLGSGDYEQYF.

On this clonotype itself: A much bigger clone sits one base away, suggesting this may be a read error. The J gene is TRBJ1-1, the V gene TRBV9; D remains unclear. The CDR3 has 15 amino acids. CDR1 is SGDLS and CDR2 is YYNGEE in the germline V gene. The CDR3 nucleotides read TGTGCCAGCAGCCTGAGTCGTTTGGACCACACTGGAGCTTTCTTT. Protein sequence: CASSLSRLDHTGAFF.